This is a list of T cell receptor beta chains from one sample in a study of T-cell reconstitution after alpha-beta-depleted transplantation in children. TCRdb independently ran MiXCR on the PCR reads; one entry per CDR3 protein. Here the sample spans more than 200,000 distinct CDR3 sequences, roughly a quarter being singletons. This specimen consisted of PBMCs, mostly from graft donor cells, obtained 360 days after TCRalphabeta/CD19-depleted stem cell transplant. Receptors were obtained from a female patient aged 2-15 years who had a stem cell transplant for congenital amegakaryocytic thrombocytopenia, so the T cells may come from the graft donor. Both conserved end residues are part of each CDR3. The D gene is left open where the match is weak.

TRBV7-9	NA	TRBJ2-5	CASSFRDTGETQYF
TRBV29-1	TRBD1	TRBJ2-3	CSVRRDRGLEDTQYF
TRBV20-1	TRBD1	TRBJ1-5	CSGGDRVGQPQHF
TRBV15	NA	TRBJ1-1	CATSTRRSVAFF
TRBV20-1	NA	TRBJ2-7	CSVRWRDYEQYF
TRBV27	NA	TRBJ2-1	CASSWRGDEQFF
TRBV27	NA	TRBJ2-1	CASSLWYPQGDEQFF
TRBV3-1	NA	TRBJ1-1	CASSPYNFRPRGSNTEAFF
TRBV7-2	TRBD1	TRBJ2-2	CASSSTGGTGELFF
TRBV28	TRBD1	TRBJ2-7	CASSLWPDRSGEQYF
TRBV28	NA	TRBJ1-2	CASSYPDRDGNGYTF
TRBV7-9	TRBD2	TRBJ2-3	CASSRPAGGSTDTQYF
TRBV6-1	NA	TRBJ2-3	CASSEYHGDIADTQYF
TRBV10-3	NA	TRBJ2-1	CAISNTGPRGQFF
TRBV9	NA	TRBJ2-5	CASSVVSGGETQYF
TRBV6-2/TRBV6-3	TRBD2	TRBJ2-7	CASSRGLVTYEQYF
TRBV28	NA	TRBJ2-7	CASSARNPSSYEQYF
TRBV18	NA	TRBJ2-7	CASSPLVSGDLEQYF
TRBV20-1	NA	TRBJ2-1	CSAPPWGRNNEQFF
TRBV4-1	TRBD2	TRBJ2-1	CASSQDSVAGERGWVNEQFF
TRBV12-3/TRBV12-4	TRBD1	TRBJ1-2	CASSPRTGVGIYGYTF
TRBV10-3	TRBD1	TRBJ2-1	CASRQGSGREQFF
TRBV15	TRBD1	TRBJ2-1	CATSRPGQDPGHEQFF
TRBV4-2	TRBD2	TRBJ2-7	CASSQAGAGRNEQYF
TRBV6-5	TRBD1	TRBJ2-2	CASSYGPDRGTGELFF
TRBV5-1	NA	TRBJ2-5	CASSLFPAEETQYF
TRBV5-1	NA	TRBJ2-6	CASSPVYSSGANVLTF
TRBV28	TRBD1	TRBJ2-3	CASSTETGSADTQYF
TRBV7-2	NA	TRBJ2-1	CASSLPGFNEQFF
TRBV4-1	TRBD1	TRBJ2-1	CASSHPPPGQGDNEQFF
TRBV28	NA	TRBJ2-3	CASSRVGVADTQYF
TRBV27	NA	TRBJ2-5	CASSDRMYQETQYF
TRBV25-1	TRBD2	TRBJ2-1	CASSDGGRVIIEQFF
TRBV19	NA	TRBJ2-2	CASSPSDIQVTGELFF
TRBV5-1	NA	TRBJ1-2	CASSVANYGYTF
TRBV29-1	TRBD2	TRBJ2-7	CSVERRLAGRLEIYEQYF
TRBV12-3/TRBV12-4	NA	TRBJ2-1	CASSVGSGYYNEQFF